A selection of T cell receptor beta chains follows, all from one sample in a study of patients and donors after allogeneic stem cell transplantation. TCRdb independently ran MiXCR on the RT-PCR reads; one entry per CDR3 protein. The sample has about 960,000 distinct CDR3 sequences; under 20% are singletons. The sample comprised blood, either unsorted or a sorted T cell fraction (not recorded which). The origin of the receptors is a human donor who was either an allogeneic HSCT recipient or a stem cell or donor lymphocyte infusion donor (not recorded which). It is not recorded whose cells these are; they may come from a transplant donor. Each CDR3 is given with its conserved first and last residue. The order of the fields is clone size, D gene, J gene, V gene, CDR3 protein, CDR3 DNA. The D gene is left open where the match is weak. Clone size, where shown, is once, few, many, or a class for clones that have expanded.

clone_size: NA
d_call: NA
j_call: TRBJ2-7
v_call: TRBV18
cdr3_aa: CASSPPEGFRYEQYF
cdr3_nt: TGTGCCAGCTCACCACCAGAGGGTTTTCGCTACGAGCAGTACTTC

clone_size: many
d_call: TRBD1
j_call: TRBJ1-1
v_call: TRBV12-3/TRBV12-4
cdr3_aa: CASSRQGAGTEAFF
cdr3_nt: TGTGCCAGCAGCCGACAGGGGGCAGGGACTGAAGCTTTCTTT

clone_size: many
d_call: TRBD1
j_call: TRBJ2-7
v_call: TRBV29-1
cdr3_aa: CSANHPRQGGYEQYF
cdr3_nt: TGCAGCGCCAACCACCCACGACAGGGGGGATACGAGCAGTACTTC

clone_size: once
d_call: NA
j_call: TRBJ1-1
v_call: TRBV30
cdr3_aa: CAWSGVSEAFF
cdr3_nt: TGTGCCTGGAGTGGCGTTTCTGAAGCTTTCTTT

clone_size: NA
d_call: TRBD2
j_call: TRBJ2-1
v_call: TRBV20-1
cdr3_aa: CSASGRTSSYNNEQFF
cdr3_nt: TGCAGTGCTTCCGGGAGGACATCGTCCTATAACAATGAGCAGTTCTTC

clone_size: NA
d_call: NA
j_call: TRBJ2-4
v_call: TRBV12-3/TRBV12-4
cdr3_aa: CASSSNRRGPKNIQYF
cdr3_nt: TGTGCCAGCAGTTCCAACCGGCGGGGCCCCAAAAACATTCAGTACTTC

clone_size: NA
d_call: TRBD1
j_call: TRBJ2-1
v_call: TRBV30
cdr3_aa: CAWTRQGPYNEQFF
cdr3_nt: TGTGCCTGGACCAGACAGGGTCCCTACAATGAGCAGTTCTTC

clone_size: few
d_call: NA
j_call: TRBJ1-5
v_call: TRBV7-2
cdr3_aa: CASSLTPAGRNQPQHF
cdr3_nt: TGTGCCAGCAGCTTAACCCCGGCGGGGCGGAATCAGCCCCAGCATTTT

clone_size: NA
d_call: NA
j_call: TRBJ2-4
v_call: TRBV29-1
cdr3_aa: CSVPVWSVLLAKNIQYF
cdr3_nt: TGCAGCGTTCCCGTCTGGTCCGTGCTCTTAGCCAAAAACATTCAGTACTTC

clone_size: NA
d_call: NA
j_call: TRBJ1-2
v_call: TRBV18
cdr3_aa: CASSLRAYKDGYTF
cdr3_nt: TGTGCCAGCTCACTCCGGGCGTATAAGGATGGCTACACCTTC

clone_size: once
d_call: NA
j_call: TRBJ2-6
v_call: TRBV15
cdr3_aa: CATSRGGAGANVLTF
cdr3_nt: TGTGCCACCAGCAGAGGAGGGGCAGGGGCCAACGTCCTGACTTTC

clone_size: NA
d_call: TRBD2
j_call: TRBJ2-2
v_call: TRBV30
cdr3_aa: CAYLAGGLNTGELFF
cdr3_nt: TGTGCCTACCTAGCGGGAGGGTTGAACACCGGGGAGCTGTTTTTT

clone_size: many
d_call: NA
j_call: TRBJ1-6
v_call: TRBV10-3
cdr3_aa: CAISPTRDSPLHF
cdr3_nt: TGTGCCATCAGTCCCACGCGTGATTCACCCCTCCACTTT

clone_size: NA
d_call: NA
j_call: TRBJ2-2
v_call: TRBV6-2/TRBV6-3
cdr3_aa: CASSSIVRLGGTGELFF
cdr3_nt: TGTGCCAGCAGTTCCATCGTCAGACTAGGAGGGACCGGGGAGCTGTTTTTT

clone_size: NA
d_call: TRBD2
j_call: TRBJ2-1
v_call: TRBV20-1
cdr3_aa: CSARDLASGTRVSEQFF
cdr3_nt: TGCAGTGCTAGAGATCTGGCTAGCGGGACTCGGGTCAGTGAGCAGTTCTTC

clone_size: NA
d_call: TRBD1
j_call: TRBJ1-6
v_call: TRBV2
cdr3_aa: CASTSRGSSPLHF
cdr3_nt: TGTGCCAGCACCAGCAGGGGGTCTTCACCCCTCCACTTT

clone_size: few
d_call: NA
j_call: TRBJ1-2
v_call: TRBV20-1
cdr3_aa: CSAGTPNDRTYGYTF
cdr3_nt: TGCAGTGCCGGAACCCCCAATGACCGCACCTATGGCTACACCTTC

clone_size: NA
d_call: TRBD1
j_call: TRBJ1-6
v_call: TRBV30
cdr3_aa: CAWSRGTVSNSPLHF
cdr3_nt: TGTGCCTGGAGCCGTGGGACAGTCAGTAATTCACCCCTCCACTTT

clone_size: few
d_call: NA
j_call: TRBJ2-1
v_call: TRBV12-3/TRBV12-4
cdr3_aa: CASTLPRGEQFF
cdr3_nt: TGTGCCAGCACTCTCCCTCGAGGTGAGCAGTTCTTC

clone_size: few
d_call: TRBD2
j_call: TRBJ2-1
v_call: TRBV25-1
cdr3_aa: CASSPFLPGLAAVYEQFF
cdr3_nt: TGTGCCAGCAGTCCCTTTCTCCCGGGACTAGCAGCCGTTTATGAGCAGTTCTTC

clone_size: NA
d_call: NA
j_call: TRBJ2-3
v_call: TRBV5-6
cdr3_aa: CASSFYSGDTQYF
cdr3_nt: TGTGCCAGCAGTTTTTACTCCGGGGATACGCAGTATTTT

clone_size: many
d_call: NA
j_call: TRBJ1-2
v_call: TRBV12-3/TRBV12-4
cdr3_aa: CASSPDSGLGYTF
cdr3_nt: TGTGCCAGCAGTCCGGACTCAGGACTCGGCTACACCTTC

clone_size: few
d_call: NA
j_call: TRBJ2-2
v_call: TRBV20-1
cdr3_aa: CSARRTTGELFF
cdr3_nt: TGCAGTGCTAGGAGAACCACCGGGGAGCTGTTTTTT

clone_size: few
d_call: NA
j_call: TRBJ2-3
v_call: TRBV6-1
cdr3_aa: CAAGGAAYTDTQYF
cdr3_nt: TGTGCCGCGGGTGGGGCGGCCTACACAGATACGCAGTATTTT

clone_size: NA
d_call: NA
j_call: TRBJ2-5
v_call: TRBV20-1
cdr3_aa: CSARGEGGWETQYF
cdr3_nt: TGCAGTGCTAGAGGAGAAGGGGGGTGGGAGACCCAGTACTTC

clone_size: NA
d_call: NA
j_call: TRBJ1-5
v_call: TRBV27
cdr3_aa: CASSSYYSGTADFGNQPQHF
cdr3_nt: TGTGCCAGCAGTTCCTACTACTCCGGGACTGCCGATTTCGGCAATCAGCCCCAGCATTTT

clone_size: few
d_call: NA
j_call: TRBJ1-1
v_call: TRBV4-3
cdr3_aa: CASSQDLLGPRAFF
cdr3_nt: TGCGCCAGCAGCCAAGATCTTTTAGGGCCAAGAGCTTTCTTT

clone_size: few
d_call: TRBD1
j_call: TRBJ2-2
v_call: TRBV12-3/TRBV12-4
cdr3_aa: CASSSPGQGPTGELFF
cdr3_nt: TGTGCCAGCAGTTCGCCGGGACAGGGGCCCACCGGGGAGCTGTTTTTT

clone_size: few
d_call: NA
j_call: TRBJ2-7
v_call: TRBV13
cdr3_aa: CASSLGRDAYEQYF
cdr3_nt: TGTGCCAGCAGCTTAGGACGGGACGCTTACGAGCAGTACTTC

clone_size: NA
d_call: NA
j_call: TRBJ1-1
v_call: TRBV3-1
cdr3_aa: CASSQEQIMNTEAFF
cdr3_nt: TGTGCCAGCAGCCAAGAACAGATCATGAACACTGAAGCTTTCTTT

clone_size: few
d_call: NA
j_call: TRBJ2-7
v_call: TRBV7-8
cdr3_aa: CASSHVEGEQYF
cdr3_nt: TGTGCCAGCAGCCATGTGGAGGGCGAGCAGTACTTC

clone_size: once
d_call: NA
j_call: TRBJ2-7
v_call: TRBV27
cdr3_aa: CASSRDGRKISYEQYF
cdr3_nt: TGTGCCAGCAGCCGTGACGGGCGCAAGATCTCCTACGAGCAGTACTTC

clone_size: few
d_call: NA
j_call: TRBJ1-4
v_call: TRBV20-1
cdr3_aa: CSARKQEIGEKLFF
cdr3_nt: TGCAGTGCTAGGAAACAGGAGATCGGTGAAAAACTGTTTTTT

clone_size: NA
d_call: NA
j_call: TRBJ1-1
v_call: TRBV30
cdr3_aa: CAWSPDMNTEAFF
cdr3_nt: TGTGCCTGGAGTCCAGACATGAACACTGAAGCTTTCTTT

clone_size: NA
d_call: TRBD1
j_call: TRBJ1-3
v_call: TRBV2
cdr3_aa: CASGVGTEGNTIYF
cdr3_nt: TGTGCCAGCGGGGTCGGGACAGAAGGAAACACCATATATTTT

clone_size: many
d_call: NA
j_call: TRBJ1-5
v_call: TRBV12-3/TRBV12-4
cdr3_aa: CASSLQGGNQPQHF
cdr3_nt: TGTGCCAGCAGTCTACAGGGTGGCAATCAGCCCCAGCATTTT

clone_size: few
d_call: NA
j_call: TRBJ2-1
v_call: TRBV3-1
cdr3_aa: CASSQVDNREQFF
cdr3_nt: TGTGCCAGCAGCCAAGTGGACAACCGGGAGCAGTTCTTC

clone_size: many
d_call: NA
j_call: TRBJ1-1
v_call: TRBV4-1
cdr3_aa: CASSHPGGGATEAFF
cdr3_nt: TGCGCCAGCAGCCACCCAGGTGGGGGGGCCACTGAAGCTTTCTTT

clone_size: few
d_call: NA
j_call: TRBJ1-6
v_call: TRBV9
cdr3_aa: CASSVDPGRNSPLHF
cdr3_nt: TGTGCCAGCAGCGTAGATCCAGGGCGGAATTCACCCCTCCACTTT

clone_size: few
d_call: NA
j_call: TRBJ2-3
v_call: TRBV7-3
cdr3_aa: CASSPLHSTDTQYF
cdr3_nt: TGTGCCAGCAGCCCACTACACAGCACAGATACGCAGTATTTT

clone_size: few
d_call: NA
j_call: TRBJ1-6
v_call: TRBV27
cdr3_aa: CASSLSTGDSPLHF
cdr3_nt: TGTGCCAGCAGTTTAAGTACTGGCGATTCACCCCTCCACTTT

clone_size: many
d_call: NA
j_call: TRBJ2-3
v_call: TRBV5-1
cdr3_aa: CASSLARAGTDTQYF
cdr3_nt: TGCGCCAGCAGCTTGGCCAGGGCCGGGACAGATACGCAGTATTTT

clone_size: NA
d_call: NA
j_call: TRBJ1-1
v_call: TRBV12-3/TRBV12-4
cdr3_aa: CASSLDRRPHVGEAFF
cdr3_nt: TGTGCCAGCAGTTTAGATCGTCGCCCTCATGTTGGTGAAGCTTTCTTT

clone_size: few
d_call: NA
j_call: TRBJ1-3
v_call: TRBV20-1
cdr3_aa: CSAPSQGRGSGNTIYF
cdr3_nt: TGCAGTGCACCTAGTCAGGGCAGGGGATCCGGAAACACCATATATTTT

clone_size: many
d_call: NA
j_call: TRBJ2-5
v_call: TRBV4-2
cdr3_aa: CASSQADGQETQYF
cdr3_nt: TGTGCCAGCAGCCAAGCCGACGGACAAGAGACCCAGTACTTC